This TCR beta chain came from a study of cytomegalovirus exposure and HLA in healthy donors (dated by TCRdb to 2017 to 2019). Context from the whole study: An earlier analysis of approximately 640 of the donors reported more than 250 Gb of sequence data and 100 million to 130 million unique TCR beta sequences from about 179 million T cells. An early release covering roughly 640 HLA-typed donors comprised about 300 gigabases of sequencing data and roughly 86 million unique TCR sequences. The genetic ancestry cluster associated with self-reported Caucasian donors included about 81% of the roughly 390 genotyped donors. The study was designed to test whether signatures of past pathogen exposure could be identified by cataloging public T cell receptors. The study profiled the T cell repertoires of 500 to 800 subjects by immunosequencing and related them to cytomegalovirus serostatus. Besides the first cohort of more than 650 subjects, a separate validation cohort made up of 95 to 150 different subjects was used. To predict cytomegalovirus infection status, the study combined high-throughput TCR immunosequencing, statistical association of individual TCRs with disease status, and machine learning. A later analysis re-examined previously published TCR beta repertoires from over 500 donors and added high-resolution HLA genotyping to investigate patterns of TCR occurrence. Rather than using new phenotypic data, the later analysis identified candidate immune exposures from TCR beta sequences and from how often those sequences occurred across donors. To decide whether each TCR beta V gene segment behaved as functional or pseudogenic, an earlier analysis of 587 of the donors relied on high-throughput TCR beta sequencing. Donor age, sex, ethnicity and CMV serostatus were collected together with the repertoire data. A later genetic analysis took genome-wide SNP genotypes for 398 of the 666 donors and used that subset as a discovery cohort. Every discovery cohort repertoire had been produced on one sequencing platform. Class I and class II HLA loci were covered by the typing at four-digit resolution. The number of typed donors differed by locus: roughly 629-630 for A, B, C, DRB1 and DQB1; some 500 for DQA1; some 610 for DPA1; and roughly 470 for DPB1. A handful of DR-DQ haplotypes were handled as single units for association and clustering because linkage in the cohort was strong. Among under 450 genotyped donors of the cohort, an average of about 240,000 unique TCR beta nucleotide sequences were sequenced per donor, roughly 20% of them non-productive. Results and caveats for the whole study, not just this receptor: In the study, around 150 TCR beta chains were listed as associated with cytomegalovirus. Compared with the roughly 670-donor mean, donors in an Asian-associated ancestry cluster had fewer N-insertions in productive TCRs, according to a later genetic analysis. The presence/absence analyses assumed that sequencing depth was roughly uniform across donors, and that assumption may not be true. While some public TCRs were present in many individuals, most TCR sequences turned up only very rarely across donors. In this cohort, only TCR beta chains were sequenced, and detectable features were limited by the absence of alpha or paired-chain data. The only immune exposure information available for the cohort was CMV serostatus. In a later genetic analysis, a missense DCLRE1C variant was associated with V-gene and J-gene trimming of TCR beta chains, and the association was replicated in an independent cohort. Correlated functional status among segregating V segments might be attributable to linkage disequilibrium, but an unknown experimental factor could not be ruled out. Compared with equally common non-associated chains, HLA-associated TCR beta chains in a later analysis were more clonally expanded and had lower generation probabilities. Because counts were too low, around 18 rarely observed V segments, including chromosome 9 orphons, were left out of the earlier analysis of about 500 of the donors. The classifier was reported to diagnose cytomegalovirus status with high specificity and sensitivity in both the original cohort and the validation cohort. In a later analysis, several top co-occurrence clusters were reported to appear linked to parvovirus B19, influenza, CMV and Epstein-Barr virus. An earlier analysis of several hundred of the donors showed that most TCR beta V segments appeared in productive rearrangements either about 87% or about 30% of the time, which broadly matched IMGT annotations. Strong co-occurrence of HLA alleles, especially DR and DQ, made assigning TCR associations to individual alleles difficult. A further reported finding was that TCR beta sequences accurately predicted the HLA-A and HLA-B alleles for most subjects in the first cohort. In a later analysis, TCR association rates were found to vary across HLA loci, with the most associated TCRs seen for DRB1 alleles and the fewest for HLA-C alleles. A group of highly shared sequence variants was considered likely to be a technical artifact of the sequencing pipeline. Because HLA typing was missing for some donors at each locus, association tests included only the typed subset. The authors suggested that the approach could potentially be extended to other disease states and immunological phenotypes. Some IMGT-functional V segments, including TRBV6-2 and TRBV6-3, could not be distinguished by the 87-base-pair reads and were therefore excluded. In vitro tests confirmed that a few of the cytomegalovirus-associated TCR beta chains recognize cytomegalovirus antigens. In a later analysis, some 17,000 TCR beta sequences were associated with specific HLA alleles at a false discovery rate of 0.05. A later analysis found that most CMV-associated TCR beta chains appeared HLA-restricted, with HLA associations seemingly driven largely by CMV exposure.

The germline V gene gives CDR1 as MDHEN and CDR2 as SYDVKM. Reading from cysteine to phenylalanine, the CDR3 counts 15 amino acids. Kept here is only the CDR3 DNA, which spans 45 bases and is read in frame from base 1. V and J are trimmed by 6 bases and 2 bases, and the gene matches miss 6 bases of the junction. The cohort consisted of fewer than 700 healthy bone marrow donors. All cohort members were sampled while nominally healthy, although unrecorded immune exposures were likely present. The donor was CMV seronegative and belonged to the group of approximately 320 seronegative cohort members. Each donor provided a peripheral blood sample, and peripheral blood mononuclear cells were used for TCR beta sequencing. Genomic DNA extraction from the blood cell samples was performed with the Qiagen DNeasy Blood Extraction Kit. Libraries were prepared through the immunoSEQ multiplex PCR assay. For the multiplex PCR, a mixture combining 60 forward primers for TCR Vbeta segments and 13 reverse primers for TCR Jbeta segments was used. A multiplex PCR assay on genomic DNA amplified the CDR3 region of rearranged TCR beta genes. Amplified TCR beta libraries were sequenced as 87-base-pair reads on the Illumina HiSeq System. In the authors' own workflow: In a later analysis, some 80 million unique TCR beta chains were counted across the roughly 610 repertoires, and about 10 million of these chains were shared by at least two donors. Raw reads were error-corrected and collapsed into unique sequences with a nearest-neighbor algorithm that merged closely related sequences to remove PCR and sequencing errors. To assign V, D and J gene segments, CDR3 sequences were aligned to IMGT reference sequences. For a sequence to be retained, a match of at least six nucleotides was required to both a V gene segment and a J gene segment. A rearrangement counted as productive if the CDR3 had no stop codons and remained in frame with V and J, and every other rearrangement counted as non-productive. Following IMGT convention, CDR3 was defined as the stretch from the second conserved V-encoded cysteine up to the conserved J-encoded phenylalanine. The earlier analysis of 500 to 600 of the donors excluded sequences that lacked an unambiguous match to a single V gene segment. An earlier analysis of almost 600 of the donors classified V segments as functional when productive rearrangements were above 56.7% and as segregating when the standard deviation between donors was above 5%. To diagnose cytomegalovirus status from the catalog of TCR beta chain sequences, a statistical classification framework was built. A later analysis assigned V and J genes by comparing TCR nucleotide sequences with IMGT/GENE-DB human TR gene sequences. Using the TCRdist pipeline, a later analysis assigned CDR3 sequences along with most-parsimonious VDJ recombination scenarios. In a later analysis, each TCR beta chain was defined by its CDR3 amino acid sequence together with its V-gene family, and reads without a unique V-gene family were excluded. In a later analysis, 550 to 650 highly shared, low-generation-probability nucleotide sequences were removed to address suspected cross-contamination and a sequencing artifact. For each public chain, a later analysis derived a clonal expansion index from normalized ranks of inferred template counts within each repertoire. Generation probabilities in a later analysis came from a VDJ recombination model fitted to out-of-frame rearrangements, and those results were checked against IGoR. A later analysis scored TCR-TCR, TCR-HLA and TCR-CMV co-occurrence with hypergeometric tests, applying a repertoire-size bias correction to TCR pairs. To estimate false discovery rates, a later analysis permuted the HLA or CMV assignments 20 times. In a later analysis, co-occurring TCRs were grouped with DBSCAN, and TCRdist sequence similarity was added when clustering was performed within HLA-allele-positive subsets. Co-occurrence clustering excluded repertoires with fewer than 30,000 or more than 120,000 public chains, plus five with anomalous nucleotide sharing. The clones in this table, taken by TCRdb from immuneACCESS, are in-frame only. Not every clone is retained; where verified, under half of the shortfall comes from an unresolved V gene, and the cause of the rest is unknown. Clone size and the V and J calls come from that table; the DNA yielded D and trimming. This sample gives about 90,000 clones in total; approximately 70% of them show up just once. The top ten hold under 2.5% of the sample.

As for this clone: It has no known antigen specificity. The sample holds no much larger clone one base away, and base qualities are not on file.

The sequence was obtained from a man aged 25 to 45 in good health and CMV-seronegative. Sequencing input: PBMCs. The chain is encoded by TRBV28 joined to TRBJ2-7; 11 of the junction bases match TRBD1. The encoded CDR3 is CASRRQGQGAYEQYF. The nucleotide sequence is TGTGCCAGCAGACGTCAGGGACAGGGGGCCTACGAGCAGTACTTC.